Listed here is a single T cell receptor beta chain. The antigen is not known. CDR3 size: 14 residues. V gave up 6 bases and J gave up 4 bases; unmatched junction bases: 9. Per the germline V gene, CDR1 is MNHEY and CDR2 is SVGEGT. A second about 7 to 11 cycle PCR used barcoded and J-beta primers. In TCRdb, the 5' RACE reads were re-called with MiXCR into one record per CDR3 protein. The repertoire holds about 1.8 million distinct CDR3 sequences, with about 50% as singletons. Ranging in age from about 6 to 100, the donors were healthy Caucasian individuals from Russia. For every donor, a draw yielded around 10 milliliters of peripheral blood. The record originates from a study of blood T cells in healthy people across ages. Study conclusions and caveats: Unsorted PBMCs prevented conclusive naive versus antigen-experienced comparison.

This TCR came from a woman aged 40 to 50 in good health. Sequenced input: blood. V gene TRBV6-2 or TRBV6-3 combines with J gene TRBJ2-7, with 7 bases aligning to TRBD1. CDR3: CASRYGTDPYEQYF. As DNA, the CDR3 is TGTGCCAGCAGATACGGGACAGACCCTTACGAGCAGTACTTC.